Below are 14 T cell receptor beta chains sequenced from a single sample in a study of blood T cell repertoires in COVID-19. The assay was immunoSEQ multiplex PCR, and TCRdb's table has in-frame clones only and misses some. The repertoire holds some 130,000 clones, with approximately 88% as singletons. The sample consisted of peripheral blood. These receptors were taken from a man aged 45-65 years with acute or convalescent COVID-19.

The rearrangement uses TRBV5-8 and TRBJ2-3; unclear D gene. CDR3 length: 14 residues. Germline V lookup: CDR1 SGHTS, CDR2 YDEGEE. Deletions cut 1 base from V and 6 bases from J, with 12 bases between. The CDR3 nucleotides read TGTGCCAGCAGCTTGTACACTGCCGGGGATACGCAGTATTTT. This encodes CASSLYTAGDTQYF.

The chain couples TRBV5-1 to TRBJ1-5; D gene uncertain. V dropped 4 bases and J dropped 6 bases, with 14 bases sitting between them. Germline V lookup: CDR1 SGHRS, CDR2 YFSETQ. This CDR3 spans 14 amino acids. The CDR3 DNA follows: TGCGCCAGCAGCGACGGCGAGACGGGTCAGCCCCAGCATTTT. This sequence encodes CASSDGETGQPQHF.

The chain employs TRBV7-9 and TRBJ2-2, with 10 positions matching TRBD2. The CDR3 consists of 18 residues. The germline V gene has CDR1 SEHNR and CDR2 FQNEAQ (reference sequence). Trimming cost V 5 bases and J 3 bases; bases outside gene matches: 12. The CDR3 protein is CASSHRMGLASYTGELFF. CDR3 in DNA: TGTGCCAGCAGCCATCGTATGGGACTAGCGAGCTACACCGGGGAGCTGTTTTTT. Variable domain in full (rest from reference TRBV7-9 and TRBJ2-2): DTGVSQNPRHKITKRGQNVTFRCDPISEHNRLYWYRQTLGQGPEFLTYFQNEAQLEKSRLLSDRFSAERPKGSFSTLEIQRTEQGDSAMYLCASSHRMGLASYTGELFFGEGSRLTVL.

This chain connects TRBV6-5 to TRBJ2-7; D perhaps matches TRBD2 (5 bases). Germline V lookup: CDR1 MNHEY, CDR2 SVGAGI. Trimming removed 8 bases at V and 4 bases at J, with 18 bases between. This CDR3 has 14 amino acids. This CDR3 is CASERAASSYEQYF. CDR3 bases: TGTGCCAGCGAAAGGGCCGCTAGCAGTTACGAGCAGTACTTC.

The rearrangement uses TRBV20-1 and TRBJ1-6; D not certain. The CDR3 runs 11 residues. From germline, CDR1 is DFQATT and CDR2 SNEGSKA (reference sequence). V was trimmed by 2 bases and J by 14 bases, leaving 10 bases between them. The CDR3 reads CSARQREALHF. CDR3 coding DNA: TGCAGTGCTAGACAACGGGAGGCCCTCCACTTT.

The chain is built from TRBV5-1 and TRBJ1-5; possibly TRBD1 for D (5 bases). The V end was cut by 2 bases, the J end by 5 bases, with 14 bases between. This CDR3 has 15 residues. Germline values: CDR1 SGHRS, CDR2 YFSETQ. CDR3 loop: CASSLGASRDQPQHF. For the CDR3, the DNA is TGCGCCAGCAGCTTAGGGGCCAGTCGGGATCAGCCCCAGCATTTT.

The V and J genes are TRBV10-3 and TRBJ2-1; 14 bases align to TRBD2. This CDR3 is built from 17 residues. The V gene's germline CDR1 is ENHRY and CDR2 SYGVKD. V was pared by 7 bases and J by 0 bases, with 5 bases of the junction left unmatched. CDR3 protein: CAITPGTSGSSYNEQFF. In DNA form, the CDR3 reads TGTGCCATCACCCCCGGGACTAGCGGGAGCTCCTACAATGAGCAGTTCTTC.

The chain is built from TRBV29-1 and TRBJ1-5, with D possibly matching TRBD1 (6 bases). Germline V CDR1 and CDR2: SQVTM, ANQGSEA. V gave up 2 bases and J gave up 2 bases, with 10 bases separating them. The CDR3 is 14 amino acids. The CDR3 nucleotides read TGCAGCGTTGAATATGCAGGGGGCAATCAGCCCCAGCATTTT. It specifies CSVEYAGGNQPQHF. The whole variable domain, remainder taken from reference TRBV29-1 and TRBJ1-5, is SAVISQKPSRDICQRGTSLTIQCQVDSQVTMMFWYRQQPGQSLTLIATANQGSEATYESGFVIDKFPISRPNLTFSTLTVSNMSPEDSSIYLCSVEYAGGNQPQHFGDGTRLSIL.

The chain uses TRBV5-1 and TRBJ1-4; possibly TRBD1 for D (6 bases). The CDR3 is made up of 14 amino acids. CDR1 SGHRS and CDR2 YFSETQ come from the germline V gene. With 4 bases removed from V and 6 bases from J, the gap between germline ends came to 13 bases. This CDR3 is CASSPDRTDEKLFF. The CDR3 region has the DNA TGCGCCAGCAGCCCGGACAGAACAGATGAAAAACTGTTTTTT.

The genes are TRBV5-5 and TRBJ2-4, with 9 nucleotides matching TRBD2. There are 20 residues in the CDR3. Germline CDR1 SGHKS, CDR2 YYEKEE (reference sequence). Unmatched junction bases numbered 15, after V lost 2 bases and J lost 0 bases. CDR3: CASSFSGTSLSNLAKNIQYF. The CDR3 DNA follows: TGTGCCAGCAGCTTCTCCGGGACTAGCTTGTCAAATCTAGCCAAAAACATTCAGTACTTC.

The chain combines TRBV5-1 with TRBJ1-5; possible D gene TRBD1, 5 bases. V shed 4 bases and J shed 0 bases, with 11 bases lying between them. This CDR3 spans 15 amino acids. Per the germline V gene, CDR1 is SGHRS and CDR2 is YFSETQ. CDR3 loop: CASSSTGSSNQPQHF. The CDR3 DNA sequence: TGCGCCAGCAGCAGTACAGGTAGTAGCAATCAGCCCCAGCATTTT. The full variable domain, its missing parts supplied by reference TRBV5-1 and TRBJ1-5, is KAGVTQTPRYLIKTRGQQVTLSCSPISGHRSVSWYQQTPGQGLQFLFEYFSETQRNKGNFPGRFSGRQFSNSRSEMNVSTLELGDSALYLCASSSTGSSNQPQHFGDGTRLSIL.

V and J are TRBV30 and TRBJ1-5, with 7 bases identical to TRBD1. CDR1 and CDR2 (germline): GTSNPN, SVGIG (reference sequence). V shed 0 bases and J 2 bases; nucleotides not matched to a gene: 4. The CDR3 consists of 15 residues. This chain's CDR3 is CAWSVQGTGNQPQHF. CDR3 sequence (DNA): TGTGCCTGGAGTGTTCAGGGGACAGGCAATCAGCCCCAGCATTTT.

In this sample, this clone turned up a few times. J is TRBJ1-5 and V is TRBV19; TRBD1 agrees at 8 bases. Germline CDR1 reads LNHDA; CDR2 reads SQIVND (reference sequence). V was pared by 4 bases and J by 12 bases, with 11 bases of the junction left unmatched. The CDR3 covers 14 residues. The CDR3 bases are TGTGCCAGTAGTAGAGGACAGGGTGTAGTACTCCAGCATTTT. This sequence encodes CASSRGQGVVLQHF.

The rearrangement links TRBV5-6 to TRBJ1-1; D is undetermined. The CDR3 loop spans 11 amino acids. Germline V gene sequence: CDR1 SGHDT, CDR2 YYEEEE. Deletions cut 5 bases from V and 5 bases from J, with 7 bases between. The CDR3: CASSMRTEAFF. CDR3 sequence (DNA): TGTGCCAGCAGTATGCGTACTGAAGCTTTCTTT.